This is a list of T cell receptor beta chains from one sample in a study of CD8+CD57+ T cells in acquired aplastic anemia. TCRdb redid the calling of the reads with MiXCR, one entry per CDR3 protein. The sample lists 160,000 or so distinct CDR3 sequences, around 48% seen once, with roughly 3.1% in the top ten. Sample: sorted CD4+, CD8+, or CD8+CD57+ T cells (not recorded which) from PBMCs. These TCRs come from a human donor with aplastic anemia. CDR3s include the opening cysteine and the closing phenylalanine or tryptophan. A D gene is named only where the DNA matches it firmly. Some rows have no size entry. The others give once, few or many, or a class for an expanded clone.

V	size	D	J	CDR3	DNA
TRBV20-1	-	TRBD2	TRBJ2-1	CSATSGGYNGQFF	TGCAGTGCTACTAGCGGAGGTTACAATGGGCAGTTCTTC
TRBV7-6	-	TRBD2	TRBJ2-3	CASSLHGGSTDTQYF	TGTGCCAGCAGCTTACACGGGGGGTCCACAGATACGCAGTATTTT
TRBV10-3	-	TRBD2	TRBJ2-1	CASLRGTSGSQYEQFF	TGTGCCAGCCTTCGTGGGACTAGCGGGAGTCAGTATGAGCAGTTCTTC
TRBV14	few	TRBD1	TRBJ2-7	CASSQDPGGAKAQYF	TGTGCCAGCAGCCAAGATCCAGGGGGCGCGAAAGCACAGTACTTC
TRBV7-9	many	-	TRBJ2-7	CASSTGQPYEQYF	TGTGCCAGCAGCACCGGACAGCCTTACGAGCAGTACTTC
TRBV10-3	-	-	TRBJ2-3	CAISGRTLDTQYF	TGTGCCATCAGTGGAAGGACTTTGGATACGCAGTATTTT
TRBV7-2	-	TRBD1	TRBJ1-6	CASSFFGTGRSPLHF	TGTGCCAGCAGCTTTTTTGGGACAGGGAGGTCACCCCTCCACTTT
TRBV20-1	many	-	TRBJ2-2	CSARVSQGNTGELFF	TGCAGTGCTAGAGTATCCCAGGGGAACACCGGGGAGCTGTTTTTT
TRBV24-1	-	TRBD2	TRBJ2-2	CATSEGTSGGAFDTGELFF	TGTGCCACCAGTGAGGGGACTAGCGGGGGGGCCTTTGACACCGGGGAGCTGTTTTTT
TRBV20-1	-	TRBD1	TRBJ1-3	CSARHTGGSGNTIYF	TGCAGTGCGCGGCATACAGGGGGCTCTGGAAACACCATATATTTT
TRBV5-1	many	TRBD2	TRBJ2-1	CASSLIGGSSYNEQFF	TGCGCCAGCAGCTTGATCGGCGGGAGCTCCTACAATGAGCAGTTCTTC
TRBV15	-	TRBD1	TRBJ2-3	CATRDRGRSDTQYF	TGTGCCACCCGGGACAGGGGGAGATCAGATACGCAGTATTTT
TRBV25-1	-	TRBD2	TRBJ2-1	CASSLTSGRARDNEQFF	TGTGCCAGCAGCCTGACTAGCGGGAGGGCGCGGGACAATGAGCAGTTCTTC
TRBV19	-	-	TRBJ2-2	CASSIEGSGELFF	TGTGCCAGTAGTATTGAGGGTTCCGGGGAGCTGTTTTTT
TRBV28	-	-	TRBJ2-2	CASSLLLQGNTGELFF	TGTGCCAGCAGTTTACTTTTACAGGGTAACACCGGGGAGCTGTTTTTT
TRBV19	once	-	TRBJ2-1	CASSIDMGPHNEQFF	TGTGCCAGTAGTATAGATATGGGACCACACAATGAGCAGTTCTTC
TRBV6-6	many	-	TRBJ1-4	CASSYIGQNEKLFF	TGTGCCAGCAGTTACATCGGGCAAAATGAAAAACTGTTTTTT
TRBV20-1	-	-	TRBJ2-7	CSARDPTRSSYEQYF	TGCAGTGCTAGAGATCCGACGCGGAGCTCCTACGAGCAGTACTTC
TRBV19	-	TRBD1	TRBJ1-1	CASKGTGRSTEAFF	TGTGCCAGTAAAGGGACAGGCAGATCCACTGAAGCTTTCTTT
TRBV9	-	TRBD1	TRBJ1-1	CASSPGPGGEAFF	TGTGCCAGCAGCCCCGGACCAGGGGGTGAAGCTTTCTTT
TRBV20-1	medium-sized	TRBD2	TRBJ2-7	CSARARETPGEQYF	TGCAGTGCTAGAGCGCGGGAGACCCCCGGGGAGCAGTACTTC
TRBV10-3	-	-	TRBJ1-3	CAISELSTQVAGITLYF	TGTGCCATCAGTGAGTTGTCCACCCAGGTGGCTGGAATCACCTTATATTTT